These 25 T cell receptor beta chains share one sample of origin, sequenced in a study of OX40 agonist ivuxolimab in advanced cancers. The repertoire was sequenced with immunoSEQ multiplex PCR; TCRdb's copy has only in-frame clones and lacks some. The data hold roughly 67,000 clones, with around 86% observed a single time. The material was CD4+ or CD8+ T cells sorted from blood, obtained in a trial of the OX40 agonist ivuxolimab. The origin of the receptors is an adult with an advanced solid tumor such as melanoma, head and neck, liver or kidney cancer.

This chain connects TRBV19 to TRBJ1-1; D unresolved. Germline assignment: CDR1 LNHDA and CDR2 SQIVND (reference sequence). This CDR3 has 14 residues. V lost 3 bases and J 2 bases, leaving 10 bases between the germline ends. This CDR3 reads CASSITVDNTEAFF. CDR3 bases: TGTGCCAGTAGTATTACGGTGGATAACACTGAAGCTTTCTTT.

The rearrangement joins TRBV7-8 to TRBJ2-1; TRBD2 is a possible D gene (5 bases). This CDR3 region has 17 residues. Trimming removed 4 bases at V and 0 bases at J, with 16 bases between. Looked up from germline, CDR1 is SGHVS and CDR2 is FQNEAQ. CDR3 sequence reads: CASSSGFVRSSYNEQFF. CDR3 nucleotides: TGTGCCAGCAGCTCGGGGTTTGTGCGGAGCTCCTACAATGAGCAGTTCTTC.

This clone was detected a few times. The gene calls are TRBV5-8 and TRBJ1-5; D unresolved. CDR1 is SGHTS, CDR2 YDEGEE, per germline. The CDR3 is 15 residues long. Trimming pared 2 bases from V and 8 bases from J, leaving 17 bases between. CDR3 sequence (DNA): TGTGCCAGCAGCTTTGGAAGCCTGGGCGGGAAGCCCCAGCATTTT. Encoded protein: CASSFGSLGGKPQHF.

This chain joins TRBV6-6 and TRBJ2-7; 12 nucleotides align to TRBD2. This CDR3 is 15 amino acids long. Per the germline V gene, CDR1 is MNHNY and CDR2 is SVGAGI (reference sequence). V was clipped by 6 bases and J by 4 bases; unmatched bases: 7. This CDR3 reads CASRSSSGGAYEQYF. The CDR3 DNA follows: TGTGCCAGCAGGTCCTCTAGCGGGGGGGCTTACGAGCAGTACTTC.

The chain employs TRBV11-2 and TRBJ2-1; TRBD2 matches at 15 bases. Germline assignment: CDR1 SGHAT and CDR2 FQNNGV. The CDR3 contains 19 residues. The ends lost 4 bases at V and 4 bases at J; junction bases unmatched: 11. The CDR3 DNA follows: TGTGCCAGCAGCTCCGGACTAGCGGGGGGGCGAGTAGCGTACAATGAGCAGTTCTTC. Amino acid sequence: CASSSGLAGGRVAYNEQFF. The full variable domain, with the rest looked up from reference TRBV11-2 and TRBJ2-1, is EAGVAQSPRYKIIEKRQSVAFWCNPISGHATLYWYQQILGQGPKLLIQFQNNGVVDDSQLPKDRFSAERLKGVDSTLKIQPAKLEDSAVYLCASSSGLAGGRVAYNEQFFGPGTRLTVL.

Here the CDR3 DNA reads TGCGCCAGCAGCCAGACCCCCGGGACAGTAAATCAGCCCCAGCATTTT. Protein: CASSQTPGTVNQPQHF. V gene TRBV4-1 combines with J gene TRBJ1-5; 7 positions match TRBD1. Germline lookup yields CDR1 MGHRA and CDR2 YSYEKL. CDR3 length equals 16 residues. Unmatched junction bases numbered 9, after V lost 3 bases and J lost 4 bases.

This clone was picked up one time. In the same sample, other DNA sequences code for this CDR3. V and J are TRBV5-1 and TRBJ2-1; 9 bases fit TRBD1. The J segment lost 6 bases and the V segment lost 5 bases, leaving 9 bases of the junction unmatched. Germline V CDR1 and CDR2: SGHRS, YFSETQ. The CDR3 is 15 amino acids. In nucleotides, the CDR3 is TGCGCCAGCAGTCTGCCAGGACAGGGGCGCAATGAGCAGTTCTTC. Translated, it gives CASSLPGQGRNEQFF.

J is TRBJ2-5 and V is TRBV7-7; D is perhaps TRBD1 or TRBD2 (5 bases each). This CDR3 has 14 amino acids. The V gene lost 8 bases and the J gene lost 3 bases, with 16 bases spanning the gap. The germline gives CDR1 SSHAT, CDR2 FNYEAQ (reference sequence). In nucleotides, the CDR3 is TGTGCCAGCTCCCCGGGGCTCCTCAAAGAGACCCAGTACTTC. It specifies CASSPGLLKETQYF. Based on the CDR3 plus reference TRBV7-7 and TRBJ2-5, the full variable domain is GAGVSQSPRYKVTKRGQDVTLRCDPISSHATLYWYQQALGQGPEFLTYFNYEAQPDKSGLPSDRFSAERPEGSISTLTIQRTEQRDSAMYRCASSPGLLKETQYFGPGTRLLVL.

This clone was observed a single time. The chain links TRBV6-1 to TRBJ2-5; 11 nucleotides agree with TRBD2. Germline V gives CDR1 MNHNS, CDR2 SASEGT. The CDR3 is 16 residues long. V was pared by 4 bases and J by 9 bases, with 13 bases of the junction left unmatched. Here the CDR3 reads CASSAASGGTPRAQYF. The CDR3 nucleotides read TGTGCCAGCAGTGCGGCTAGCGGGGGGACCCCTCGGGCCCAGTACTTC.

The chain couples TRBV14 to TRBJ2-3, with unresolved D. The germline gives CDR1 SGHDN, CDR2 FVKESK. V lost 0 bases, J lost 4 bases, and 2 bases lay in between. CDR3 length: 12 residues. CDR3 in amino acids: CASSQDPDTQYF. The CDR3 DNA follows: TGTGCCAGCAGCCAAGACCCAGATACGCAGTATTTT.

V usage is TRBV25-1 and J usage is TRBJ1-1; the D gene is possibly TRBD1 (6 bases). The germline V and J ends were trimmed by 0 bases and 4 bases, with 9 bases remaining between them. This CDR3 is built from 14 residues. Per germline, CDR1 MGHDK and CDR2 SYGVNS. Here the CDR3 DNA reads TGTGCCAGCAGTGAATATAGGGGGGGCACTGAAGCTTTCTTT. It specifies CASSEYRGGTEAFF.

The J gene is TRBJ2-7, the V gene TRBV6-1; D gene unclear. CDR1 MNHNS and CDR2 SASEGT come from the germline V gene. CDR3 length equals 11 residues. The germline V and J ends were trimmed by 7 bases and 3 bases, with 7 bases remaining between them. CDR3 sequence (DNA): TGTGCCAGCACCTTAGACTACGAGCAGTACTTC. Translated, it gives CASTLDYEQYF.

The CDR3: CASSRGLGGTDTQYF. CDR3 coding DNA: TGTGCCAGCAGCCGGGGCCTCGGTGGCACAGATACGCAGTATTTT. The chain combines TRBV7-7 with TRBJ2-3, with D perhaps given as TRBD1 or TRBD2 (5 bases each). Trimming removed 5 bases from V and 1 base from J, with 13 bases in between. CDR3 length: 15 residues. Germline lookup yields CDR1 SSHAT and CDR2 FNYEAQ (reference sequence). The full variable domain, its missing parts supplied by reference TRBV7-7 and TRBJ2-3, is GAGVSQSPRYKVTKRGQDVTLRCDPISSHATLYWYQQALGQGPEFLTYFNYEAQPDKSGLPSDRFSAERPEGSISTLTIQRTEQRDSAMYRCASSRGLGGTDTQYFGPGTRLTVL.

The chain links TRBV5-1 to TRBJ2-3; 10 bases align to TRBD2. The ends lost 4 bases at V and 2 bases at J; junction bases unmatched: 4. This CDR3 is 15 amino acids long. Germline values: CDR1 SGHRS, CDR2 YFSETQ. In nucleotides, the CDR3 is TGCGCCAGCAGCGAGCTAGCGGGGGCCACAGATACGCAGTATTTT. It encodes CASSELAGATDTQYF.

Concerning this clone: One end of the junction varies from germline; a read error may be responsible. This rearrangement joins TRBV7-7 to TRBJ2-5; D uncertain. Per germline, CDR1 SSHAT and CDR2 FNYEAQ (reference sequence). This CDR3 contains 14 residues. CDR3 in amino acids: CASSLYSSSETQYF. CDR3 nucleotide sequence: TGTGCTAGCAGCTTATATAGCTCTTCGGAGACCCAGTACTTC.

The J gene is TRBJ1-6, the V gene TRBV18, with 8 bases fitting TRBD1. The J segment lost 1 base and the V segment lost 3 bases, leaving 5 bases of the junction unmatched. Germline loops: CDR1 KGHSH, CDR2 LQKENI. The CDR3 loop spans 17 amino acids. DNA of the CDR3: TGTGCCAGCTCACCTAATACAGGGGGGTCCTATAATTCACCCCTCCACTTT. Translation gives CASSPNTGGSYNSPLHF.

The genes are TRBV6-4 and TRBJ1-1; 11 nucleotides align to TRBD1. The CDR3 extends over 15 amino acids. Germline-derived CDR1 and CDR2 are MRHNA and SNTAGT. With 2 bases clipped from V and 5 bases from J, the junction kept 4 bases outside the gene matches. CDR3 nucleotides: TGTGCCAGCAGTGACGGGACAGGGGGAGTTACTGAAGCTTTCTTT. Protein sequence: CASSDGTGGVTEAFF.

This clone was detected only a few times. Other DNA sequences in this specimen translate into the identical CDR3. V usage is TRBV14 and J usage is TRBJ1-1, with 7 bases matching TRBD1. Germline-derived CDR1 and CDR2 are SGHDN and FVKESK. This CDR3 contains 13 residues. V was pared by 1 base and J by 4 bases, with 0 bases of the junction left unmatched. CDR3 in amino acids: CASSQGTGTEAFF. CDR3 nucleotides: TGTGCCAGCAGCCAAGGGACAGGCACTGAAGCTTTCTTT. The whole variable domain, remainder taken from reference TRBV14 and TRBJ1-1, is EAGVTQFPSHSVIEKGQTVTLRCDPISGHDNLYWYRRVMGKEIKFLLHFVKESKQDESGMPNNRFLAERTGGTYSTLKVQPAELEDSGVYFCASSQGTGTEAFFGQGTRLTVV.

The chain recombines TRBV7-9 with TRBJ1-5, with no clear D. Trimming removed 5 bases from V and 8 bases from J, with 13 bases in between. This CDR3 region has 13 residues. Germline V CDR1 and CDR2: SEHNR, FQNEAQ (reference sequence). In DNA, the CDR3 is TGTGCCAGCAGCCTCGGGGTCGCGGAGCCCCAGCATTTT. This gives the protein CASSLGVAEPQHF.

The J gene is TRBJ2-7, the V gene TRBV12-5, with TRBD1 matching 12 bases. The CDR3 totals 15 residues. The trim removed 6 bases at V and 2 bases at J, leaving 5 bases unmatched. Germline V gene data show CDR1 as LGHNT and CDR2 as FRNRAP. CDR3 amino acids: CASGGRDRGPYEQYF. CDR3 coding DNA: TGTGCTAGTGGGGGCCGGGACAGGGGGCCCTACGAGCAGTACTTC.

The V gene is TRBV7-2, the J gene TRBJ1-6, with D unclear. The CDR3 sequence is 11 residues long. CDR1 SGHTA and CDR2 FQGNSA come from the germline V gene. V was trimmed by 1 base and J by 10 bases, leaving 2 bases between them. Written as DNA, the CDR3 is TGTGCCAGCAGCTTAGGATCACCCCTCCACTTT. Amino acid sequence: CASSLGSPLHF.

V and J are TRBV9 and TRBJ2-1; D not resolved. The germline gives CDR1 SGDLS, CDR2 YYNGEE. This CDR3 has 13 amino acids. V was trimmed by 0 bases and J by 6 bases, leaving 7 bases between them. The CDR3 loop reads CASSVGLGNEQFF. In DNA, the CDR3 is TGTGCCAGCAGCGTAGGGTTGGGCAATGAGCAGTTCTTC. The whole variable domain, remainder taken from reference TRBV9 and TRBJ2-1, is DSGVTQTPKHLITATGQRVTLRCSPRSGDLSVYWYQQSLDQGLQFLIQYYNGEERAKGNILERFSAQQFPDLHSELNLSSLELGDSALYFCASSVGLGNEQFFGPGTRLTVL.

The chain has TRBV6-4 and TRBJ2-2; tentatively, D is TRBD2 (5 bases). V lost 0 bases and J lost 6, with 8 bases in between. CDR1 and CDR2 (germline): MRHNA, SNTAGT. CDR3 length equals 14 residues. CDR3 in amino acids: CASSDSGMPGELFF. As DNA, the CDR3 is TGTGCCAGCAGTGACTCCGGGATGCCCGGGGAGCTGTTTTTT.

The CDR3 region is CASSNTDTQYF. CDR3 nucleotide sequence: TGTGCCAGCAGCAACACAGATACGCAGTATTTT. The chain links TRBV7-3 to TRBJ2-3; D ambiguous. The CDR3 is made up of 11 amino acids. Germline values: CDR1 SGHTA, CDR2 FQGTGA. Trimming took off 5 bases at V and 2 bases at J, with 2 bases between the two ends.

The chain employs TRBV19 and TRBJ2-5, with D perhaps TRBD2 (5 bases). V was pared by 5 bases and J by 2 bases, with 12 bases between. The V gene's germline CDR1 is LNHDA and CDR2 SQIVND (reference sequence). The CDR3 has 14 residues. The CDR3: CASSQRADQETQYF. DNA for the CDR3: TGTGCCAGTAGTCAGAGAGCGGATCAAGAGACCCAGTACTTC.